These 27 T cell receptor beta chains originate from one sample sequenced in a study of T cell changes during pregnancy in multiple sclerosis. Assay: immunoSEQ multiplex PCR; the TCRdb copy retains only in-frame clones and omits some. Here the sample spans roughly 57,000 clones, 92% being singletons. Sequenced material: CD4+ T cells from peripheral blood mononuclear cells, taken after pregnancy. The receptors derive from a female donor with multiple sclerosis, enrolled in a pregnancy study.

The CDR3 region is CASRGARVETEAFF. CDR3 bases: TGTGCCAGCAGGGGGGCTCGCGTTGAGACTGAAGCTTTCTTT. J is TRBJ1-1 and V is TRBV6-5; possibly TRBD1 for D (6 bases). This CDR3 spans 14 amino acids. From germline, CDR1 is MNHEY and CDR2 SVGAGI. V lost 6 bases to trimming and J lost 5 bases, with 16 bases between them.

The chain links TRBV19 to TRBJ2-3; D perhaps matches TRBD1 (6 bases). V lost 3 bases, J lost 0 bases, and 16 bases lay in between. This CDR3 has 17 amino acids. CDR1 is LNHDA, CDR2 SQIVND, per germline (reference sequence). DNA for the CDR3: TGTGCCAGTAGTATTCTGTTTTCGGGACAAAGCACAGATACGCAGTATTTT. It translates to CASSILFSGQSTDTQYF.

The rearrangement links TRBV7-2 to TRBJ2-7; 8 bases line up with TRBD1. The germline CDR1 and CDR2 sequences are SGHTA and FQGNSA. The trim removed 1 base at V and 6 bases at J, leaving 8 bases unmatched. This CDR3 spans 15 amino acids. In DNA form, the CDR3 reads TGTGCCAGCAGCTTAGGGGGGACAGGATCCGGCGAGCAGTACTTC. This gives the protein CASSLGGTGSGEQYF.

The table lists this clone with a count of one. The chain carries TRBV7-6 and TRBJ1-2; TRBD1 agrees at 9 bases. CDR3 size: 14 residues. The V gene end was trimmed by 0 bases and the J gene end by 5 bases; junction bases not matched to a gene: 1. Germline V CDR1 and CDR2: SGHVS, FNYEAQ. The DNA for the CDR3 is TGTGCCAGCAGCTTAGCGGGACAGGGATATGGCTACACCTTC. Its protein product is CASSLAGQGYGYTF.

The rearrangement joins TRBV28 to TRBJ1-2; D gene uncertain. The CDR3 is 14 amino acids. CDR1 is MDHEN, CDR2 SYDVKM, per germline. V lost 5 bases to trimming and J lost 7 bases, with 17 bases between them. The chain's CDR3 is CASSAPPRGFGYTF. CDR3 bases: TGTGCCAGCAGTGCCCCTCCCCGGGGTTTTGGCTACACCTTC.

A single count supports this clone. The chain has TRBV6-5 and TRBJ1-3; 8 nucleotides match TRBD1. The CDR3 consists of 15 residues. With 2 bases clipped from V and 2 bases from J, the junction kept 2 bases outside the gene matches. Germline assignment: CDR1 MNHEY and CDR2 SVGAGI. CDR3 bases: TGTGCCAGCAGTTACCTGGACAGGGCTGGAAACACCATATATTTT. Translation: CASSYLDRAGNTIYF.

The chain has TRBV9 and TRBJ2-1; D is undetermined. With 5 bases removed from V and 0 bases from J, the gap between germline ends came to 12 bases. Looked up from germline, CDR1 is SGDLS and CDR2 is YYNGEE. The CDR3 length is 15 residues. This CDR3 reads CASSSQPVSYNEQFF. Written as DNA, the CDR3 is TGTGCCAGCAGTTCACAGCCTGTCTCCTACAATGAGCAGTTCTTC. The full variable domain, with the rest looked up from reference TRBV9 and TRBJ2-1, is DSGVTQTPKHLITATGQRVTLRCSPRSGDLSVYWYQQSLDQGLQFLIQYYNGEERAKGNILERFSAQQFPDLHSELNLSSLELGDSALYFCASSSQPVSYNEQFFGPGTRLTVL.

The CDR3 nucleotides read TGTGCCAGCAGCCTAGTCAAGTCCGGCGGCATTCAGTACTTC. It yields the protein CASSLVKSGGIQYF. This chain connects TRBV2 to TRBJ2-4; unclear D gene. Germline assignment: CDR1 SNHLY and CDR2 FYNNEI. This CDR3 is built from 14 residues. Trimming cost V 6 bases and J 9 bases, with 18 bases left between them.

V usage is TRBV14 and J usage is TRBJ1-1, with no clear D. The V end was cut by 1 base, the J end by 11 bases, with 11 bases between. In germline, CDR1 is SGHDN, CDR2 FVKESK. The CDR3 sequence is 12 residues long. CDR3 residues: CASSQVTGRAFF. CDR3 nucleotide sequence: TGTGCCAGCAGCCAAGTCACGGGAAGGGCTTTCTTT. Full variable domain (missing parts from reference TRBV14 and TRBJ1-1): EAGVTQFPSHSVIEKGQTVTLRCDPISGHDNLYWYRRVMGKEIKFLLHFVKESKQDESGMPNNRFLAERTGGTYSTLKVQPAELEDSGVYFCASSQVTGRAFFGQGTRLTVV.

This rearrangement joins TRBV5-4 to TRBJ1-6, with TRBD1 matching 8 bases. V was pared by 4 bases and J by 10 bases, with 7 bases of the junction left unmatched. Per germline, CDR1 SGHNT and CDR2 YYREEE (reference sequence). This CDR3 contains 14 residues. This chain's CDR3 is CASSGQGGNSPLHF. The CDR3 region has the DNA TGTGCCAGCAGCGGACAGGGAGGGAACTCACCCCTCCACTTT.

The genes are TRBV19 and TRBJ1-2; 8 nucleotides line up with TRBD1. V lost 3 bases, J lost 3 bases, and 3 bases stayed unmatched. This CDR3 is built from 14 residues. Germline V gene sequence: CDR1 LNHDA, CDR2 SQIVND (reference sequence). The CDR3 bases are TGTGCCAGTAGTATTCCAGGGGGCGACTATGGCTACACCTTC. It codes for CASSIPGGDYGYTF.

This sequence joins TRBV11-1 and TRBJ1-2; TRBD1 matches 12 bases. The ends lost 5 bases at V and 5 bases at J; junction bases unmatched: 6. The germline V gene has CDR1 SGHAT and CDR2 FQDESV (reference sequence). This CDR3 comprises 15 residues. Written as DNA, the CDR3 is TGTGCCAGCAGCCAGGGACAGGGGGCCGGTTATGGCTACACCTTC. Translation: CASSQGQGAGYGYTF. Full variable domain (remainder filled in from reference TRBV11-1 and TRBJ1-2): EAEVAQSPRYKITEKSQAVAFWCDPISGHATLYWYRQILGQGPELLVQFQDESVVDDSQLPKDRFSAERLKGVDSTLKIQPAELGDSAMYLCASSQGQGAGYGYTFGSGTRLTVV.

The chain combines TRBV29-1 with TRBJ2-5, with TRBD1 as a possible D gene (5 bases). The J call is in doubt because the DNA end fits TRBJ2-7 better. This CDR3 spans 11 amino acids. Per germline, CDR1 SQVTM and CDR2 ANQGSEA. CDR3 protein: CSVGTTYEQYF. CDR3 sequence (DNA): TGCAGCGTTGGGACAACCTACGAGCAGTACTTC.

This chain links TRBV5-6 with TRBJ2-7; TRBD2 might be the D (7 bases). Germline loops: CDR1 SGHDT, CDR2 YYEEEE. The CDR3 is 14 residues long. Trimming left V 2 bases short and J 2 bases short, with 11 bases between. CDR3 nucleotides: TGTGCCAGCAGCTTAGGGGGGGGGACCTACGAGCAGTACTTC. It encodes CASSLGGGTYEQYF.

The gene calls are TRBV5-4 and TRBJ2-6; 8 nucleotides align to TRBD1. The germline V gene encodes CDR1 SGHNT and CDR2 YYREEE (reference sequence). J gave up 0 bases and V 2 bases, and 10 bases lay outside the gene matches. This CDR3 comprises 19 residues. The CDR3 DNA reads TGTGCCAGCAGCTTCCCCCAGACAGGGGCGAGCTCTGGGGCCAACGTCCTGACTTTC. It is translated as CASSFPQTGASSGANVLTF.

This clone was seen a single time. The chain combines TRBV15 with TRBJ1-1, with unresolved D. This CDR3 has 14 amino acids. Germline V gives CDR1 LNHNV, CDR2 YYDKDF (reference sequence). Trimming took 6 bases from V and 4 from J, leaving 15 bases between them. The DNA of the CDR3 is TGTGCCACCAGGGTGCTGGCGGTGGGCACTGAAGCTTTCTTT. This translates into CATRVLAVGTEAFF.

The V and J genes are TRBV5-6 and TRBJ2-5; D ambiguous. The germline V gene encodes CDR1 SGHDT and CDR2 YYEEEE. The V gene lost 4 bases and the J gene lost 3 bases, with 4 bases spanning the gap. The CDR3 contains 11 residues. The CDR3 DNA reads TGTGCCAGCAGCCTCGAAGAGACCCAGTACTTC. Amino acid sequence: CASSLEETQYF.

The rearrangement uses TRBV10-3 and TRBJ1-6; tentatively, D is TRBD1 (5 bases). CDR1 and CDR2 from the germline V gene are ENHRY and SYGVKD. The CDR3 extends over 15 amino acids. Trimming stripped 6 bases from V and 6 bases from J, with 15 bases between. In DNA, the CDR3 is TGTGCCATCAGGAACACGGGGGAAGGTAATTCACCCCTCCACTTT. Amino acids: CAIRNTGEGNSPLHF.

In this sample, this clone turned up a few times. This rearrangement joins TRBV6-6 to TRBJ1-2; TRBD1 agrees at 7 bases. This CDR3 region has 13 residues. Germline loops: CDR1 MNHNY, CDR2 SVGAGI (reference sequence). J gave up 5 bases and V 6 bases, and 6 bases lay outside the gene matches. DNA for the CDR3: TGTGCCAGCAGCCGAGCAGGGGGATATGGCTACACCTTC. Its translation is CASSRAGGYGYTF.

This rearrangement joins TRBV27 to TRBJ1-2, with unresolved D. The V and J ends lost 6 bases and 3 bases respectively, with 17 bases between them. This CDR3 has 15 residues. Per germline, CDR1 MNHEY and CDR2 SMNVEV (reference sequence). In DNA form, the CDR3 reads TGTGCCAGCAGGCTAACTAAGGGAGGCTACTATGGCTACACCTTC. Translating gives CASRLTKGGYYGYTF.

The chain combines TRBV6-6 with TRBJ2-3, with 7 bases aligning to TRBD1. CDR1 and CDR2 from the germline V gene are MNHNY and SVGAGI (reference sequence). The V gene end was trimmed by 5 bases and the J gene end by 0 bases; junction bases not matched to a gene: 8. CDR3 length: 16 amino acids. CDR3: CASSNDRVLSTDTQYF. The CDR3 nucleotides read TGTGCCAGCAGTAACGACAGGGTCCTTAGCACAGATACGCAGTATTTT.

This chain links TRBV19 with TRBJ1-1; D is undetermined. Germline V lookup: CDR1 LNHDA, CDR2 SQIVND (reference sequence). V lost 7 bases, J lost 0 bases, and 18 bases lay in between. The CDR3 has 16 residues. Written as DNA, the CDR3 is TGTGCCAGTACCCCTGGGCCAGTACCTATGAACACTGAAGCTTTCTTT. Encoded protein: CASTPGPVPMNTEAFF. The full variable domain, with the rest looked up from reference TRBV19 and TRBJ1-1, is DGGITQSPKYLFRKEGQNVTLSCEQNLNHDAMYWYRQDPGQGLRLIYYSQIVNDFQKGDIAEGYSVSREKKESFPLTVTSAQKNPTAFYLCASTPGPVPMNTEAFFGQGTRLTVV.

The chain uses TRBV6-1 and TRBJ1-1, with D uncertain. The CDR3 contains 14 residues. V was pared by 0 bases and J by 11 bases, with 16 bases between. In germline, CDR1 is MNHNS, CDR2 SASEGT. This CDR3 is CASSEAYRRVAAFF. Written as DNA, the CDR3 is TGTGCCAGCAGTGAAGCGTATAGGAGGGTGGCGGCTTTCTTT.

This clone has more than one count but fewer than ten. The V call is TRBV18, the J call TRBJ1-1; 8 positions match TRBD1. V lost 4 bases, J lost 6 bases, and 4 bases stayed unmatched. Germline V lookup: CDR1 KGHSH, CDR2 LQKENI. The CDR3 has 13 residues. In DNA form, the CDR3 reads TGTGCCAGCTCACAGGACAGGGACGCTGAAGCTTTCTTT. This gives the protein CASSQDRDAEAFF.

This clone has only a few counts. V and J are TRBV6-5 and TRBJ2-7, with a weak D call TRBD1 (6 bases). The CDR3 loop spans 15 amino acids. Trimming pared 6 bases from V and 4 bases from J, leaving 19 bases between. Germline V lookup: CDR1 MNHEY, CDR2 SVGAGI. The chain's CDR3 is CASRDNTRGTYEQYF. CDR3 DNA sequence: TGTGCCAGCAGAGATAACACCAGGGGAACATACGAGCAGTACTTC.

V gene TRBV5-4 combines with J gene TRBJ1-2; D uncertain. Between the trimmed V and J ends, which lost 2 bases and 2 bases, there was a span of 13 bases. The CDR3 runs to 15 residues. Germline V gene lookup returns CDR1 SGHNT and CDR2 YYREEE (reference sequence). The CDR3 reads CASSFEGRLNYGYTF. DNA for the CDR3: TGTGCCAGCAGCTTTGAGGGCAGGCTAAACTATGGCTACACCTTC.

The chain links TRBV10-3 to TRBJ1-1, with 7 bases lining up with TRBD1. Germline CDR1 reads ENHRY; CDR2 reads SYGVKD. V shed 0 bases and J 0 bases; nucleotides not matched to a gene: 7. The CDR3 spans 17 residues. In DNA form, the CDR3 reads TGTGCCATCAGTGAGTCGGCAGGGGGGAAGATGAACACTGAAGCTTTCTTT. Translating it yields CAISESAGGKMNTEAFF.